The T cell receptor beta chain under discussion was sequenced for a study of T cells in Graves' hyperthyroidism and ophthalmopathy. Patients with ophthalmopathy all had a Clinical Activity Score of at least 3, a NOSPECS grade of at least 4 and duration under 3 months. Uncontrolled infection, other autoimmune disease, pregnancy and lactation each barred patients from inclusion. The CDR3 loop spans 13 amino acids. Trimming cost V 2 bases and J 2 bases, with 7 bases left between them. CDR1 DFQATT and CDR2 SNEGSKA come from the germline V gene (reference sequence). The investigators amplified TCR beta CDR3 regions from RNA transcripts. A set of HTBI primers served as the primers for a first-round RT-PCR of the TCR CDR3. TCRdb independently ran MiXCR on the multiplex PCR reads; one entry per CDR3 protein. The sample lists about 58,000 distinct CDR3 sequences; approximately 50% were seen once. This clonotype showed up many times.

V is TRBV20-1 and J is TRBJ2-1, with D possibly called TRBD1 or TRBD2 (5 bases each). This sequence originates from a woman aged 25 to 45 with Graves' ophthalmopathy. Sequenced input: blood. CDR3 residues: CSARRGAYNEQFF. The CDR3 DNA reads TGCAGTGCTAGAAGGGGAGCCTACAATGAGCAGTTCTTC.